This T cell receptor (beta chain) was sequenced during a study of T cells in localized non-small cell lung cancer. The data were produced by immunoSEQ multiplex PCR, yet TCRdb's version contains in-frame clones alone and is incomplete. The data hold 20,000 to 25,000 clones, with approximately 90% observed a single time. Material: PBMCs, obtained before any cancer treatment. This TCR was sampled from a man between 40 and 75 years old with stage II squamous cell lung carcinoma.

CDR3 loop: CASSLLGLPGDTQYF. CDR3 coding DNA: TGTGCCAGCAGTCTGCTCGGACTGCCCGGAGATACGCAGTATTTT. V gene TRBV7-3 combines with J gene TRBJ2-3, with D perhaps matching TRBD2 (5 bases). The CDR3 contains 15 residues. The germline V gene encodes CDR1 SGHTA and CDR2 FQGTGA. Trimming took 6 bases from V and 5 from J, leaving 18 bases between them.